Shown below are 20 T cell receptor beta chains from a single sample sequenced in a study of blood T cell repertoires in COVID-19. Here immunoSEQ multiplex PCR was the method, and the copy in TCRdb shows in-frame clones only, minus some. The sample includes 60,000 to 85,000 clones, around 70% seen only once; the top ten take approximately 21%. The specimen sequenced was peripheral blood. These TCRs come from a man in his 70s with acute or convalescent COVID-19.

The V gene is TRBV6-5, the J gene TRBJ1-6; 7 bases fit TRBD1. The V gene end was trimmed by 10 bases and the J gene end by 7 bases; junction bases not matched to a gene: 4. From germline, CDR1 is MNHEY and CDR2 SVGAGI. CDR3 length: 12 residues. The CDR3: CATWGQNSPLHF. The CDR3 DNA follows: TGTGCCACCTGGGGACAGAATTCACCCCTCCACTTT.

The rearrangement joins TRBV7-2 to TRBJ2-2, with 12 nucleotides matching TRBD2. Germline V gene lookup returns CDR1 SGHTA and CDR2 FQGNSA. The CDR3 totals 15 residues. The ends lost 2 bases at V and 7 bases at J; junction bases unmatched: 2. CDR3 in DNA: TGTGCCAGCAGCTTACTAGCGGGAGGGTACGGGGAGCTGTTTTTT. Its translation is CASSLLAGGYGELFF.

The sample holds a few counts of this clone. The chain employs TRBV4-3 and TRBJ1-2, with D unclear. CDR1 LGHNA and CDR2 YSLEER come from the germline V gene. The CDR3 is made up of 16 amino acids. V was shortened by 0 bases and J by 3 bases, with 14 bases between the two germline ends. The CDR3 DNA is TGCGCCAGCAGCCAAGATCGAAGCGGACCATACTATGGCTACACCTTC. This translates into CASSQDRSGPYYGYTF.

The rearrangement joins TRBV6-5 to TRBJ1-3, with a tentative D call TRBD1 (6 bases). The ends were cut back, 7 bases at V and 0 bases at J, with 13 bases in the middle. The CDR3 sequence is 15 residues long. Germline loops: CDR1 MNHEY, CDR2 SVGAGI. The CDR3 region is CASTFDRISGNTIYF. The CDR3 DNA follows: TGTGCCAGCACCTTCGACAGGATCTCTGGAAACACCATATATTTT.

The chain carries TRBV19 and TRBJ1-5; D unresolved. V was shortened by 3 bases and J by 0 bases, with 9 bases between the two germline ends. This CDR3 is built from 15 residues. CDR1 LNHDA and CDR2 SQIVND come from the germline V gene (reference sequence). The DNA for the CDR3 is TGTGCCAGTAGTATCGTAGCCTATAGCAATCAGCCCCAGCATTTT. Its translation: CASSIVAYSNQPQHF.

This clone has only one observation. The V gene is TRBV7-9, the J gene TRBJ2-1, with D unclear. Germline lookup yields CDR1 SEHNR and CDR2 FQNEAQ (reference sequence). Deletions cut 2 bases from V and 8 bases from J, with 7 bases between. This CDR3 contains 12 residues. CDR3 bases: TGTGCCAGCAGCTTAATTAGTTATGAGCAGTTCTTC. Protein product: CASSLISYEQFF.

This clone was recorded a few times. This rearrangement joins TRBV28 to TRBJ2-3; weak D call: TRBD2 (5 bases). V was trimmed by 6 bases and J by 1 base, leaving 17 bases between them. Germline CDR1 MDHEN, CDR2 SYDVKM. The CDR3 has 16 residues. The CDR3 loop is CASSVDGDVRTDTQYF. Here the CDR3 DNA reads TGTGCCAGCAGCGTTGACGGGGATGTTCGCACAGATACGCAGTATTTT.

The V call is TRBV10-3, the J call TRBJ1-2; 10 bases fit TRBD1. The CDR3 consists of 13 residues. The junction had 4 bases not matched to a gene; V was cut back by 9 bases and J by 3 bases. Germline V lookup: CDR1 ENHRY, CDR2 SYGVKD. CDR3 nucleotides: TGTGCCATGAGAGGGACAGGGGACTATGGCTACACCTTC. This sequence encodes CAMRGTGDYGYTF.

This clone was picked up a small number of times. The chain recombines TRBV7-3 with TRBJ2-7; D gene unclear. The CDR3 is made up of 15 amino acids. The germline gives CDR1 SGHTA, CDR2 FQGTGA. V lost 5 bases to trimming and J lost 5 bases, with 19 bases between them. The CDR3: CASSPTWAMSHEQYF. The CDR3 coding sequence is TGTGCCAGCAGCCCGACATGGGCCATGAGCCACGAGCAGTACTTC.

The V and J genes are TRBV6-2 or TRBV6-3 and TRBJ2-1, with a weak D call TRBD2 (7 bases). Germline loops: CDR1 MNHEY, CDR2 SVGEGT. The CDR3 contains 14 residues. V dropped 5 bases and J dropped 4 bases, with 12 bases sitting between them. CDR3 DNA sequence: TGTGCCAGCAGTCTGGGGGGGACATACAATGAGCAGTTCTTC. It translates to CASSLGGTYNEQFF.

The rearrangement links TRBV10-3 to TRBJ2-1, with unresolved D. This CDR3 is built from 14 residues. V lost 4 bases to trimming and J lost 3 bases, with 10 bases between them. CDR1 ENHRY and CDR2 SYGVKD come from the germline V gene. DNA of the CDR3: TGTGCCATCAGTGGCGACGGAGACTACAATGAGCAGTTCTTC. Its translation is CAISGDGDYNEQFF.

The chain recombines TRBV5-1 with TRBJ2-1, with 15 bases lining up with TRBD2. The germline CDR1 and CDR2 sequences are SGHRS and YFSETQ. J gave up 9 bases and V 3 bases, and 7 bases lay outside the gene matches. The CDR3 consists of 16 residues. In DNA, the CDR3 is TGCGCCAGCAGCTGGACTAGCGGGAGGGCCGGGGGTGAGCAGTTCTTC. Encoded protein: CASSWTSGRAGGEQFF.

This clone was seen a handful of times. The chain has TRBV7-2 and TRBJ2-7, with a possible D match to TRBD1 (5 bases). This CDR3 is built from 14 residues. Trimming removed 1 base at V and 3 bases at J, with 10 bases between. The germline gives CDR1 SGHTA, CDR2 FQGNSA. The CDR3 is CASSLGVGLYEQYF. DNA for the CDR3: TGTGCCAGCAGCTTAGGGGTGGGGCTCTACGAGCAGTACTTC. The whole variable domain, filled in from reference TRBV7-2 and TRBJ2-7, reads GAGVSQSPSNKVTEKGKDVELRCDPISGHTALYWYRQSLGQGLEFLIYFQGNSAPDKSGLPSDRFSAERTGGSVSTLTIQRTQQEDSAVYLCASSLGVGLYEQYFGPGTRLTVT.

CDR3 sequence (DNA): TGTGCCAGCACCACCGGGGGGGCTAGCGGCCAAGAGACCCAGTACTTC. Translating it yields CASTTGGASGQETQYF. The chain carries TRBV7-9 and TRBJ2-5; 8 nucleotides align to TRBD2. Germline trimming cut 7 bases from V and 1 base from J; bases unmatched to any gene: 11. Looked up from germline, CDR1 is SEHNR and CDR2 is FQNEAQ (reference sequence). The CDR3 length is 16 residues.

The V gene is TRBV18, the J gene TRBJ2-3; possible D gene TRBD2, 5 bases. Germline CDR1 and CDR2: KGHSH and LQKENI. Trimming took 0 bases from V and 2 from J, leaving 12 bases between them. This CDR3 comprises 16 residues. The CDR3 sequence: CASSPPGSSFTDTQYF. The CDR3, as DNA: TGTGCCAGCTCACCACCGGGGAGCTCTTTCACAGATACGCAGTATTTT.

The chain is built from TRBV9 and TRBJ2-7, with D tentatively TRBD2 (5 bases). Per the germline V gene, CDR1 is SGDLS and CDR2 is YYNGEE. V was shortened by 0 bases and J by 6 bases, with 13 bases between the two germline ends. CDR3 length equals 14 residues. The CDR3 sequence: CASSVGEGSTEQYF. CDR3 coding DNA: TGTGCCAGCAGCGTAGGTGAGGGCTCTACCGAGCAGTACTTC. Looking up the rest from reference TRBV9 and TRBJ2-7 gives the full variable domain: DSGVTQTPKHLITATGQRVTLRCSPRSGDLSVYWYQQSLDQGLQFLIQYYNGEERAKGNILERFSAQQFPDLHSELNLSSLELGDSALYFCASSVGEGSTEQYFGPGTRLTVT.

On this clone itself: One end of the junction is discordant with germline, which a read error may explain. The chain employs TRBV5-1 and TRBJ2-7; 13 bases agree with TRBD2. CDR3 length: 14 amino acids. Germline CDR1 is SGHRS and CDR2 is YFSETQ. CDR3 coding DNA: TGCGCCAGCAGCTTGTCAGGGACTAGCGGGGAGAACTCTTTC. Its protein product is CASSLSGTSGENSF.

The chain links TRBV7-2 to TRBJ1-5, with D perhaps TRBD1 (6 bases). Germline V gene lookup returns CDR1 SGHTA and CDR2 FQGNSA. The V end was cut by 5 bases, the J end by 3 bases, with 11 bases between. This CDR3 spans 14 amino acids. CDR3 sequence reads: CASSVQGSNQPQHF. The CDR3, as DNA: TGTGCCAGCAGCGTACAGGGCTCCAATCAGCCCCAGCATTTT.

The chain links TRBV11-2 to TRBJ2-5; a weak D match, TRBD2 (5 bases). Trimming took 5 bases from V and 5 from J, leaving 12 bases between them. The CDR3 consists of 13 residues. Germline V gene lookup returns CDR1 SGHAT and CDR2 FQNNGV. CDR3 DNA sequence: TGTGCCAGCAGCCCGAGTACGGGGGAGACCCAGTACTTC. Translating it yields CASSPSTGETQYF.

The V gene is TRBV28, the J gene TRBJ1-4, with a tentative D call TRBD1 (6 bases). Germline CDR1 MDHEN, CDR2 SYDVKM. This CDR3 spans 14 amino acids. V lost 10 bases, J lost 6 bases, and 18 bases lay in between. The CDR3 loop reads CATYQQGLDEKLFF. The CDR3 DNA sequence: TGTGCCACCTACCAGCAGGGGCTTGATGAAAAACTGTTTTTT.